Below are 8 T cell receptor beta chains sequenced from a single sample in a study of blood T cell repertoires in COVID-19. The protocol was immunoSEQ multiplex PCR, while the TCRdb copy is restricted to in-frame clones and leaves out a portion. The profile shows fewer than 500,000 clones, 81% of them singletons. Sequences were obtained from peripheral blood. The source is a human donor with acute or convalescent COVID-19. The donor label of this sample is uncertain.

This clone was found a few times. This chain links TRBV3-1 (or the pseudogene TRBV3-2) with TRBJ2-7, with no clear D. The germline CDR1 and CDR2 sequences are LGHDT and YNNKEL (reference sequence). Trimming shortened V by 4 bases and J by 3 bases, and 10 bases separated the two germline ends. The CDR3 covers 13 residues. The CDR3 spells CASSPGSSYEQYF. The DNA for the CDR3 is TGTGCCAGCAGCCCCGGTTCTAGCTACGAGCAGTACTTC.

The V call is TRBV15, the J call TRBJ2-7; unclear D gene. In germline, CDR1 is LNHNV, CDR2 YYDKDF (reference sequence). The CDR3 covers 14 residues. V was pared by 5 bases and J by 3 bases, with 14 bases between. DNA of the CDR3: TGTGCCACCAGCCGGAGAGGCGGAGTCTACGAGCAGTACTTC. Residues: CATSRRGGVYEQYF.

This chain uses TRBV7-9 with TRBJ2-7; D gene ambiguous. V gave up 3 bases and J gave up 3 bases, with 12 bases separating them. The CDR3 totals 14 residues. Germline loops: CDR1 SEHNR, CDR2 FQNEAQ (reference sequence). The CDR3, as DNA: TGTGCCAGCAGCTTTGTCGACAAAGACTACGAGCAGTACTTC. As protein: CASSFVDKDYEQYF.

The genes are TRBV18 and TRBJ2-3; 11 bases line up with TRBD2. Germline values: CDR1 KGHSH, CDR2 LQKENI. Trimming cost V 3 bases and J 4 bases; bases outside gene matches: 15. This CDR3 has 19 amino acids. CDR3 nucleotide sequence: TGTGCCAGCTCACCGGTTGGAGTCTCTAGCGGGGGGCGCCCAGATACGCAGTATTTT. It specifies CASSPVGVSSGGRPDTQYF.

The chain combines TRBV12-3 or TRBV12-4 with TRBJ1-5, with 7 positions matching TRBD1. V dropped 9 bases and J dropped 4; count of bases not matched to a gene: 6. CDR3 length: 13 amino acids. CDR3: CASMMTGNQPQHF. In DNA, the CDR3 is TGTGCCAGTATGATGACAGGGAATCAGCCCCAGCATTTT.

This chain uses TRBV11-2 with TRBJ2-1; 11 bases agree with TRBD1. Germline CDR1 and CDR2: SGHAT and FQNNGV. This CDR3 spans 14 amino acids. V dropped 5 bases and J dropped 6; count of bases not matched to a gene: 3. The CDR3 coding sequence is TGTGCCAGCAGCCGGGACAGGGGGAGCAATGAGCAGTTCTTC. Protein: CASSRDRGSNEQFF.

The chain is built from TRBV5-1 and TRBJ1-2, with TRBD1 identical over 9 bases. The CDR3 runs 19 residues. J gave up 0 bases and V 0 bases, and 12 bases lay outside the gene matches. Germline loops: CDR1 SGHRS, CDR2 YFSETQ. CDR3 sequence (DNA): TGCGCCAGCAGCTTGGGGACAGGGGCGTTTAACTCAGCTAACTATGGCTACACCTTC. As protein: CASSLGTGAFNSANYGYTF.

This chain joins TRBV7-6 and TRBJ2-2; 12 nucleotides match TRBD2. There are 16 residues in the CDR3. The J segment lost 6 bases and the V segment lost 1 base, leaving 3 bases of the junction unmatched. Germline V lookup: CDR1 SGHVS, CDR2 FNYEAQ. The chain's CDR3 is CASSLGLAGDAGELFF. DNA for the CDR3: TGTGCCAGCAGCTTAGGACTAGCGGGAGATGCCGGGGAGCTGTTTTTT.